The T cell receptor beta chain described here comes from a study of identical twins. Study observations and caveats: Insertions ran lower in abundant cord blood beta clonotypes, though not in memory repertoires.

Unique molecular identifiers were present on cDNA, and template switching added a universal primer site. A single record per CDR3 protein comes from TCRdb applying MiXCR to the 5' RACE reads. The sample records 350,000 or so distinct CDR3 sequences, 8.5% to 10% being singletons. This clonotype was seen more than once but under ten times. Its antigen is undetermined. Sequenced material: naive T cells sorted from blood. This clonotype was obtained from a woman aged 45-60 years in good health.

The CDR3 bases are TGTGCCAGCAGGGGGCCTTATCAAGAGACCCAGTACTTC. Amino acids: CASRGPYQETQYF. The rearrangement joins TRBV3-1 to TRBJ2-5, with D perhaps matching TRBD1 (5 bases). This CDR3 has 13 amino acids. V was pared by 6 bases and J by 2 bases, with 10 bases between. Germline V gene data show CDR1 as LGHDT and CDR2 as YNNKEL (reference sequence).